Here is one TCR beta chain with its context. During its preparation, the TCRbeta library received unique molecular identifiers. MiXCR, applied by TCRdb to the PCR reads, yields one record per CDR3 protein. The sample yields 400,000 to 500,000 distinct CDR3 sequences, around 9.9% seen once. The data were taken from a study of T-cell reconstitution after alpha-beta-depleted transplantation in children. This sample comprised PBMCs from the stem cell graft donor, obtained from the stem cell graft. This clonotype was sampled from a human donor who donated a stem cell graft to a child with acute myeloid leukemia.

CDR3 region: CASSPVGLYNEQFF. As DNA, the CDR3 is TGTGCCAGCAGCCCGGTAGGGCTGTACAATGAGCAGTTCTTC. The V and J genes are TRBV7-3 and TRBJ2-1; D is ambiguous. This CDR3 region has 14 residues. Germline lookup yields CDR1 SGHTA and CDR2 FQGTGA. The germline V and J ends were trimmed by 5 bases and 4 bases, with 12 bases remaining between them.